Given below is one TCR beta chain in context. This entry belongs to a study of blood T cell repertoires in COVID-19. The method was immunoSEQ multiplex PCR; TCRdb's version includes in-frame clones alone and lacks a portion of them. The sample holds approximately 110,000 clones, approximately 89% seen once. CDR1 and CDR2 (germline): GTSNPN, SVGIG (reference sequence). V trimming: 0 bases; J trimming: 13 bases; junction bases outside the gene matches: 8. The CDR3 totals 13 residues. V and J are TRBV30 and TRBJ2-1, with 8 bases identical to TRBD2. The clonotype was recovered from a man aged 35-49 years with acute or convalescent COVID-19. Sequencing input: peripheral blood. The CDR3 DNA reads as TGTGCCTGGAGTGTAAACGGGGGGGCCTTACAGTTCTTC. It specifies CAWSVNGGALQFF.